A selection of T cell receptor beta chains follows, all from one sample in a study of identical twins. TCRdb redid the calling of the 5' RACE reads with MiXCR, one entry per CDR3 protein. This table holds fewer than 550,000 distinct CDR3 sequences, roughly an eighth found once. These data were also filed under a second study, of yellow fever vaccine responses in identical twins.

The sequenced sample consisted of CD4+ T cells sorted from blood. The origin of the receptors is a woman aged 18-29 years in good health. Both conserved end residues are part of each CDR3. Fields, in order: V gene, clone size, J gene, D gene, CDR3 length, CDR3 protein, CDR3 DNA. The D gene is left open where the match is weak. The size field is filled for only some rows; it gives once, few, many or a size class.

>TRBV30|once|TRBJ1-2|TRBD1|13
CAWSEGDSYGYTF
TGTGCCTGGAGTGAGGGGGACAGCTATGGCTACACCTTC
>TRBV7-2|few|TRBJ2-3|.|13
CASSFSGPDTQYF
TGTGCCAGCAGCTTTAGCGGCCCAGATACGCAGTATTTT
>TRBV3-1|medium-sized|TRBJ2-3|TRBD2|22
CASSQGLAGEKGGPFYTDTQYF
TGTGCCAGCAGCCAAGGACTAGCGGGGGAAAAGGGGGGTCCGTTCTACACAGATACGCAGTATTTT
>TRBV11-2|.|TRBJ2-2|.|13
CASSPSNSGELFF
TGTGCCAGCAGCCCCTCTAACTCCGGGGAGCTGTTTTTT
>TRBV2|few|TRBJ2-1|.|13
CALGTLAYNEQFF
TGTGCCTTAGGGACCCTCGCATACAATGAGCAGTTCTTC
>TRBV29-1|.|TRBJ2-3|.|10
CSSQVDTQYF
TGCAGCTCACAAGTAGATACGCAGTATTTT
>TRBV12-3/TRBV12-4|.|TRBJ1-1|TRBD1|18
CASSARTGGGVLSTEAFF
TGTGCCAGCAGTGCCCGGACAGGGGGAGGCGTGTTGTCGACTGAAGCTTTCTTT
>TRBV7-9|few|TRBJ2-3|.|14
CASSFPGGTDTQYF
TGTGCCAGCAGCTTTCCCGGGGGCACAGATACGCAGTATTTT
>TRBV5-1|.|TRBJ2-2|.|15
CASSPSGPATGELFF
TGCGCCAGCAGCCCGAGCGGTCCTGCCACCGGGGAGCTGTTTTTT
>TRBV30|.|TRBJ2-7|.|15
CAWGKKTGVSYEQYF
TGTGCCTGGGGCAAAAAGACAGGCGTATCCTACGAGCAGTACTTC
>TRBV10-2|.|TRBJ2-1|TRBD1|14
CASITGTGRGEQFF
TGCGCCAGCATAACCGGGACAGGGCGGGGTGAGCAGTTCTTC
>TRBV24-1|few|TRBJ2-4|.|12
CATSEPQGIQYF
TGTGCCACCAGTGAACCCCAAGGAATTCAGTACTTC
>TRBV5-1|.|TRBJ2-7|TRBD2|17
CASSFLLTSGESYEQYF
TGCGCCAGCAGCTTCCTTCTGACTAGCGGGGAAAGCTACGAGCAGTACTTC
>TRBV11-2|few|TRBJ2-1|.|15
CASSRGLSPRNEQFF
TGTGCCAGCAGCCGCGGGCTTAGCCCCCGCAATGAGCAGTTCTTC
>TRBV7-9|few|TRBJ2-3|TRBD2|13
CASNVGLAGGGYF
TGTGCCAGCAACGTGGGACTAGCGGGAGGAGGGTATTTT
>TRBV7-6|.|TRBJ2-7|TRBD2|17
CASSLPEGLASSYEQYF
TGTGCCAGCAGCTTACCCGAAGGACTAGCGAGCTCCTACGAGCAGTACTTC
>TRBV29-1|many|TRBJ2-2|.|14
CSVDTGKGTGELFF
TGCAGCGTCGACACAGGGAAGGGCACCGGGGAGCTGTTTTTT
>TRBV7-9|few|TRBJ2-5|TRBD2|17
CASSPTFSGRGMETQYF
TGTGCCAGCAGTCCCACCTTTAGCGGGAGGGGTATGGAGACCCAGTACTTC
>TRBV4-1|few|TRBJ2-7|TRBD2|21
CASSQVVRLSGLAGVPYEQYF
TGCGCCAGCAGCCAAGTTGTCAGACTTTCGGGACTAGCGGGAGTACCCTACGAGCAGTACTTC
>TRBV3-1|few|TRBJ2-2|TRBD2|15
CASSQAPGGAGELFF
TGTGCCAGCAGCCAGGCCCCTGGGGGGGCCGGGGAGCTGTTTTTT
>TRBV20-1|many|TRBJ1-4|.|13
CSARDSGIEKLFF
TGCAGTGCTAGAGATTCCGGGATTGAAAAACTGTTTTTT
>TRBV28|few|TRBJ1-1|.|14
CATRGTGAITEAFF
TGTGCCACCCGCGGGACGGGGGCTATAACTGAAGCTTTCTTT
>TRBV28|few|TRBJ2-7|.|13
CASSLPGAVEQYF
TGTGCCAGCAGCCTGCCAGGGGCTGTCGAGCAGTACTTC
>TRBV9|few|TRBJ2-3|TRBD2|15
CASSAREGGTDTQYF
TGTGCCAGCAGCGCGAGGGAGGGCGGCACAGATACGCAGTATTTT
>TRBV2|.|TRBJ2-2|TRBD1|16
CASSGEGALFTGELFF
TGTGCCAGCAGTGGTGAGGGGGCCTTATTCACCGGGGAGCTGTTTTTT
>TRBV4-3|.|TRBJ2-3|TRBD2|16
CASSQEASGYTDTQYF
TGCGCCAGCAGCCAAGAGGCTAGCGGTTACACAGATACGCAGTATTTT
>TRBV12-3/TRBV12-4|many|TRBJ2-7|TRBD2|16
CASSLQTSGRPYEQYF
TGTGCCAGCAGTCTGCAGACTAGCGGGAGGCCCTACGAGCAGTACTTC
>TRBV7-8|few|TRBJ2-2|TRBD2|14
CASSSGGAVGELFF
TGTGCCAGCTCGAGCGGGGGGGCCGTCGGGGAGCTGTTTTTT
>TRBV3-1|.|TRBJ2-2|TRBD2|17
CASSPFGLAANTGELFF
TGTGCCAGCAGCCCGTTCGGGCTAGCGGCGAACACCGGGGAGCTGTTTTTT
>TRBV7-9|few|TRBJ2-4|TRBD2|17
CASSLTAGAQAKNIQYF
TGTGCCAGCAGCTTAACAGCGGGAGCCCAGGCCAAAAACATTCAGTACTTC
>TRBV2|few|TRBJ2-2|.|13
CASSPTTPGELFF
TGTGCCAGCAGTCCGACGACCCCCGGGGAGCTGTTTTTT
>TRBV6-5|few|TRBJ2-1|.|11
CASRQYNEQFF
TGTGCCAGCCGACAGTACAATGAGCAGTTCTTC
>TRBV5-1|few|TRBJ1-4|.|15
CASSSGQTRNEKLFF
TGCGCCAGCAGCTCTGGACAGACCCGTAATGAAAAACTGTTTTTT
>TRBV7-9|few|TRBJ2-7|.|14
CASSLGWETSEQYF
TGTGCCAGCAGCTTAGGATGGGAGACAAGCGAGCAGTACTTC
>TRBV5-1|few|TRBJ1-1|TRBD1|15
CASSSGDRSNTEAFF
TGCGCCAGCAGCTCGGGGGACAGGAGCAACACTGAAGCTTTCTTT
>TRBV5-1|many|TRBJ2-2|.|18
CASSLRDITQQNTGELFF
TGCGCCAGCAGCTTGAGGGACATAACCCAGCAGAACACCGGGGAGCTGTTTTTT
>TRBV28|few|TRBJ2-3|TRBD2|18
CASSLWASGRAGTDTQYF
TGTGCCAGCAGCCTTTGGGCTAGCGGGAGGGCCGGCACAGATACGCAGTATTTT
>TRBV5-1|.|TRBJ2-1|TRBD2|16
CASSLVTSGMGNEQFF
TGCGCCAGCAGCTTGGTAACTAGCGGGATGGGGAATGAGCAGTTCTTC
>TRBV11-2|few|TRBJ2-1|.|18
CASSDPVSARSSYNEQFF
TGTGCCAGCAGCGACCCTGTGAGTGCGCGGAGCTCCTACAATGAGCAGTTCTTC
>TRBV5-1|few|TRBJ2-7|TRBD1|15
CASSPTKDRTEEQYF
TGCGCCAGCAGCCCGACCAAGGACAGGACGGAAGAGCAGTACTTC
>TRBV20-1|.|TRBJ1-1|TRBD1|18
CSASARRKQGQMNTEAFF
TGCAGTGCTAGCGCTCGACGAAAACAGGGGCAGATGAACACTGAAGCTTTCTTT
>TRBV2|.|TRBJ1-3|.|15
CASSGADSPGNTIYF
TGTGCCAGCAGTGGGGCAGATTCCCCTGGAAACACCATATATTTT
>TRBV20-1|few|TRBJ1-1|TRBD1|12
CSPGQGGTEAFF
TGCAGTCCAGGACAGGGAGGGACTGAAGCTTTCTTT
>TRBV28|few|TRBJ1-2|.|12
CASGWTAYGYTF
TGTGCCAGCGGATGGACGGCCTATGGCTACACCTTC
>TRBV20-1|few|TRBJ1-5|TRBD1|13
CSAIHRGGQPQHF
TGCAGTGCTATCCACAGGGGTGGGCAGCCCCAGCATTTT
>TRBV6-1|.|TRBJ2-2|TRBD2|16
CASSASGRANTGELFF
TGTGCCAGCAGCGCAAGCGGGAGGGCGAACACCGGGGAGCTGTTTTTT
>TRBV5-1|.|TRBJ2-7|TRBD1|17
CASSLGSTGISSYEQYF
TGCGCCAGCAGCTTGGGATCGACAGGGATATCCTCCTACGAGCAGTACTTC
>TRBV25-1|.|TRBJ1-3|.|13
CASSEYGGNTIYF
TGTGCCAGTAGTGAATACGGGGGAAACACCATATATTTT